The 6 T cell receptor beta chains in this list originate from one sample, sequenced in a study of blood T cell repertoires in COVID-19 (dated by TCRdb to 2020 to 2022). The library relied on the immunoSEQ multiplex PCR assay. The table was pulled from immuneACCESS by TCRdb, which kept in-frame rearrangements only. Such tables lose some clones; where checked, under half of the loss comes from unresolved V genes, and the rest has no known cause. This sample holds fewer than 200,000 clones; about 85% were observed only once. The ten largest account for 7.5% to 10% of the sample. The specimen sequenced was peripheral blood. The receptors were gathered from a woman over 75 with acute or convalescent COVID-19.

There are a few counts of this clone. The chain combines TRBV2 with TRBJ2-7; the match to TRBD2 covers 14 bases. The CDR3 is 15 amino acids. Germline V CDR1 and CDR2: SNHLY, FYNNEI. Germline trimming cut 3 bases from V and 5 bases from J; bases unmatched to any gene: 3. The CDR3 DNA is TGTGCCAGCAGTGAGACTAGCGGGAGGGCCCACGAGCAGTACTTC. This translates into CASSETSGRAHEQYF.

With regard to this clone: The junction and the germline gene differ at one end; a read error may be behind it. This sequence joins TRBV29-1 and TRBJ2-5; D is possibly TRBD2 (5 bases). The CDR3 length is 14 residues. From germline, CDR1 is SQVTM and CDR2 ANQGSEA. CDR3: CSVEEGRLQETQYF. The CDR3 bases are TGCAGCGTGGAAGAGGGCAGGCTCCAAGAGACCCAGTACTTC.

The J gene is TRBJ2-5, the V gene TRBV29-1, with 12 bases fitting TRBD2. The germline gives CDR1 SQVTM, CDR2 ANQGSEA. With V trimmed by 7 bases and J by 2 bases, 5 bases remained unmatched. This CDR3 is 14 amino acids long. CDR3 bases: TGCAGCGCCGCGCTAGCGGGAGGGCAAGAGACCCAGTACTTC. As protein: CSAALAGGQETQYF. Filled out from reference TRBV29-1 and TRBJ2-5, the complete variable domain reads SAVISQKPSRDICQRGTSLTIQCQVDSQVTMMFWYRQQPGQSLTLIATANQGSEATYESGFVIDKFPISRPNLTFSTLTVSNMSPEDSSIYLCSAALAGGQETQYFGPGTRLLVL.

This chain links TRBV2 with TRBJ1-2; D may be TRBD1 (5 bases). Germline assignment: CDR1 SNHLY and CDR2 FYNNEI. This CDR3 has 14 amino acids. The germline V and J ends were trimmed by 4 bases and 4 bases, with 13 bases remaining between them. The CDR3 sequence: CASSAGGVVYGYTF. CDR3 in DNA: TGTGCCAGCAGTGCGGGGGGGGTTGTCTATGGCTACACCTTC. The complete variable domain, with remaining parts taken from reference TRBV2 and TRBJ1-2, reads EPEVTQTPSHQVTQMGQEVILRCVPISNHLYFYWYRQILGQKVEFLVSFYNNEISEKSEIFDDQFSVERPDGSNFTLKIRSTKLEDSAMYFCASSAGGVVYGYTFGSGTRLTVV.

This chain uses TRBV19 with TRBJ1-1; 10 nucleotides match TRBD1. The CDR3 is 16 amino acids. J gave up 1 base and V 7 bases, and 9 bases lay outside the gene matches. Germline assignment: CDR1 LNHDA and CDR2 SQIVND (reference sequence). The DNA of the CDR3 is TGTGCCAGTACCACCCGACAGGGGGCAGCGAACACTGAAGCTTTCTTT. It is translated as CASTTRQGAANTEAFF. Variable domain in full (rest from reference TRBV19 and TRBJ1-1): DGGITQSPKYLFRKEGQNVTLSCEQNLNHDAMYWYRQDPGQGLRLIYYSQIVNDFQKGDIAEGYSVSREKKESFPLTVTSAQKNPTAFYLCASTTRQGAANTEAFFGQGTRLTVV.

The chain joins TRBV3-1 (or the pseudogene TRBV3-2) to TRBJ1-2; the D gene is possibly TRBD1 (5 bases). V gave up 6 bases and J gave up 2 bases, with 19 bases separating them. Germline-derived CDR1 and CDR2 are LGHDT and YNNKEL (reference sequence). The CDR3 is 16 amino acids. CDR3 sequence reads: CASRQPGGKKNYGYTF. CDR3 DNA sequence: TGTGCCAGCAGGCAACCGGGGGGAAAGAAGAACTATGGCTACACCTTC.